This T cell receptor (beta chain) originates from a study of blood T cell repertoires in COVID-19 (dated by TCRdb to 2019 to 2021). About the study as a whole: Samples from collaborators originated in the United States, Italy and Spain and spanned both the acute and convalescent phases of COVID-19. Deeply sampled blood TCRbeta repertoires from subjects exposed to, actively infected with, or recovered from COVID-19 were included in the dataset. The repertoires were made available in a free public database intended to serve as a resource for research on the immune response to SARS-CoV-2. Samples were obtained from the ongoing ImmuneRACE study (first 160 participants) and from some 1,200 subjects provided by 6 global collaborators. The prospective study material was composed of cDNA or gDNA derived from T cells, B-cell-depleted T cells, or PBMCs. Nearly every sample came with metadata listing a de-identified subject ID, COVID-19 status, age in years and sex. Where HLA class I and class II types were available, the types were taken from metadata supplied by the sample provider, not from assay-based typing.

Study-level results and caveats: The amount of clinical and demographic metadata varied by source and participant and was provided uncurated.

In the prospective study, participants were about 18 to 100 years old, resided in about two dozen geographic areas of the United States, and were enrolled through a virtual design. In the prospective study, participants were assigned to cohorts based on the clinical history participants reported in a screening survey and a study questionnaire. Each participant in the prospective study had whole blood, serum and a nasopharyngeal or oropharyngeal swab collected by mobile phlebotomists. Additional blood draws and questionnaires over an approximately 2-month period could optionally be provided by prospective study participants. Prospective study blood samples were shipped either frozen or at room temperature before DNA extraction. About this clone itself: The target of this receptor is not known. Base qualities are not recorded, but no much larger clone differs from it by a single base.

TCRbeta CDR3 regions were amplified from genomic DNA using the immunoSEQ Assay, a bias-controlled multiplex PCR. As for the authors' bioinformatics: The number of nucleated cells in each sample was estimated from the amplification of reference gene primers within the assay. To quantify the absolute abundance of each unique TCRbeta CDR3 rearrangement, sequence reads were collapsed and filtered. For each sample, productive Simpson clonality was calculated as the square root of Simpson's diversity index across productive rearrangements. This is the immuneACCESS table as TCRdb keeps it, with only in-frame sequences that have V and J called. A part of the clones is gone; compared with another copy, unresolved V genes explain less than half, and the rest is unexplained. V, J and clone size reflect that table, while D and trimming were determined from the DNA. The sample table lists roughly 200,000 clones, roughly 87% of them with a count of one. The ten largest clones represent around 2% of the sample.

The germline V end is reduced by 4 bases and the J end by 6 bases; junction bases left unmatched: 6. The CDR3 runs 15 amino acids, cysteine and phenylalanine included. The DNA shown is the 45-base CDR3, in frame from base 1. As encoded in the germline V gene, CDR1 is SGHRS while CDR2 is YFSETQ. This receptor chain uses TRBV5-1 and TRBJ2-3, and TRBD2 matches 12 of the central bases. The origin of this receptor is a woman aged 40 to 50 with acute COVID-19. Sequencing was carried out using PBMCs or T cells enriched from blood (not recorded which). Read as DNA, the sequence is TGCGCCAGCAGCCGCAGACTAGCGGGAGATGATACGCAGTATTTT. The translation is CASSRRLAGDDTQYF.